Below, one T cell receptor beta chain is given with its context. The sample belongs to a study of blood T cell repertoires in COVID-19. As for the study in general: Researchers got acute and convalescent COVID-19 samples from the United States, Italy and Spain. The cDNA or gDNA used as material had been derived from T cells, B-cell-depleted T cells, or PBMCs.

Per the authors' pipeline: Reference gene primer amplification yielded estimated nucleated cell counts. Profiling relied on immunoSEQ multiplex PCR, and the TCRdb table lists in-frame clones only, not all of them. V and J calls plus clone size are reproduced from that table; the DNA served to infer D and trimming. This table has 70,000 to 100,000 clones, around nine tenths appearing once. V dropped 7 bases and J dropped 1 base, with 17 bases sitting between them. Germline CDR1 reads LNHDA; CDR2 reads SQIVND (reference sequence). The CDR3 consists of 16 residues. The gene calls are TRBV19 and TRBJ2-1; a possible D gene is TRBD2 (6 bases). The sample taken for sequencing was peripheral blood. This TCR derives from a man in his sixties with acute or convalescent COVID-19. This chain's CDR3 is CASTRGAAESYNEQFF. Here the CDR3 DNA reads TGTGCCAGTACCCGCGGGGCGGCTGAATCCTACAATGAGCAGTTCTTC. The full variable domain, with the rest looked up from reference TRBV19 and TRBJ2-1, is DGGITQSPKYLFRKEGQNVTLSCEQNLNHDAMYWYRQDPGQGLRLIYYSQIVNDFQKGDIAEGYSVSREKKESFPLTVTSAQKNPTAFYLCASTRGAAESYNEQFFGPGTRLTVL.